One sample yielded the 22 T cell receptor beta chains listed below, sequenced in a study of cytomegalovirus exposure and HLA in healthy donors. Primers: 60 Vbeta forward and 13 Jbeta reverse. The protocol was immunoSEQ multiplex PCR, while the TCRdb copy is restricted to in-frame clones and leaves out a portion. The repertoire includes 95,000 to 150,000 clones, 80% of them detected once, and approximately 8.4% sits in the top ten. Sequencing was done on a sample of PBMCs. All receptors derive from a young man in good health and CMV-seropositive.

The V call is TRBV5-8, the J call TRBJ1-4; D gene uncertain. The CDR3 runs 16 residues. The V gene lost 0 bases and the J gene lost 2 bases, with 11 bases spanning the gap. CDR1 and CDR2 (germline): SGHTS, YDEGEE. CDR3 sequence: CASSLAGVSTNEKLFF. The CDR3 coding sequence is TGTGCCAGCAGCTTGGCCGGGGTTTCCACTAATGAAAAACTGTTTTTT.

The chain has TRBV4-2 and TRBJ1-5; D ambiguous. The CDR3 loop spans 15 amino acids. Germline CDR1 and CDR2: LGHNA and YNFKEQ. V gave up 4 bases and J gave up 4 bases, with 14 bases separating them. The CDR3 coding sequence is TGTGCCAGCAGCCCCCACGACTCCAATAATCAGCCCCAGCATTTT. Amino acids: CASSPHDSNNQPQHF.

CDR3 protein: CASSFQALDSDRGSGELFF. CDR3 in DNA: TGTGCCAGCAGCTTCCAAGCTCTGGATTCGGACAGGGGCTCCGGGGAGCTGTTTTTT. The chain uses TRBV7-3 and TRBJ2-2, with TRBD1 identical over 9 bases. Per germline, CDR1 SGHTA and CDR2 FQGTGA. The CDR3 consists of 19 residues. J gave up 6 bases and V 3 bases, and 17 bases lay outside the gene matches.

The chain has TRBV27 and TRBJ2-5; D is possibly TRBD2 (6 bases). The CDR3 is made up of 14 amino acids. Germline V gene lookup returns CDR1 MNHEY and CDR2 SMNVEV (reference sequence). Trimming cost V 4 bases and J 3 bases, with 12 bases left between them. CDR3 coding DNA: TGTGCCAGCAGTTACACCTCGGGGGAAGAGACCCAGTACTTC. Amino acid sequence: CASSYTSGEETQYF.

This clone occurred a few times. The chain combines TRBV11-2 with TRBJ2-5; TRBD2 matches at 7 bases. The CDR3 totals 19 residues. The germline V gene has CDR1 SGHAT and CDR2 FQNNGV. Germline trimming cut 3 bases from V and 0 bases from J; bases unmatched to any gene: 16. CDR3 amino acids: CASSFSGERLAEHQETQYF. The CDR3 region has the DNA TGTGCCAGCAGCTTCTCAGGCGAAAGGCTAGCGGAGCACCAAGAGACCCAGTACTTC.

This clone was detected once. CDR3 nucleotide sequence: TGTGCCAGCAGTGAAGGAGGGGGCGCGACTCAGCCCCAGCATTTT. It yields the protein CASSEGGGATQPQHF. The J gene is TRBJ1-5, the V gene TRBV6-1, with 7 bases identical to TRBD1. The CDR3 covers 15 residues. Germline CDR1 MNHNS, CDR2 SASEGT. V shed 1 base and J 6 bases; nucleotides not matched to a gene: 6.

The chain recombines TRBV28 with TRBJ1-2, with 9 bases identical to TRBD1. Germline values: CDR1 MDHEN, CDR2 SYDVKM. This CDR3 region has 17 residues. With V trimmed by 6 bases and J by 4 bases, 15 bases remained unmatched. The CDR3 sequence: CASSPAGGDRVGYGYTF. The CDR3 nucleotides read TGTGCCAGCAGCCCCGCTGGAGGGGACAGGGTTGGCTATGGCTACACCTTC.

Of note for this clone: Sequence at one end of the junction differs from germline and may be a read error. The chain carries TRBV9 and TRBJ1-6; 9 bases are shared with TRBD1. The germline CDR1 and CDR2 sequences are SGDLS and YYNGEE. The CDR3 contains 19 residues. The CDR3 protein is CAGSERPGQGYSYNSPLHF. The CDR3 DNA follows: TGTGCCGGCAGCGAACGACCGGGACAGGGCTACTCCTATAATTCACCCCTCCACTTT.

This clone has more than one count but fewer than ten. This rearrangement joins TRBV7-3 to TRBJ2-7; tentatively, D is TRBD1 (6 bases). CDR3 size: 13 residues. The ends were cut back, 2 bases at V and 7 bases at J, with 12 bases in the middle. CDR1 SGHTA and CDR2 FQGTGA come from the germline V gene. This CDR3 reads CASSLFRGYEQYF. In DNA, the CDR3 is TGTGCCAGCAGCTTATTCAGGGGATATGAGCAGTACTTC.

Written as DNA, the CDR3 is TGTGCCAGCAGCCCTGGACTAGCGGGGGGCTACCAAGAGACCCAGTACTTC. It translates to CASSPGLAGGYQETQYF. This chain joins TRBV7-6 and TRBJ2-5; 14 positions match TRBD2. The V segment lost 5 bases and the J segment 0 bases; nucleotides outside the gene matches: 5. CDR3 length equals 17 residues. CDR1 is SGHVS, CDR2 FNYEAQ, per germline.

CDR3 loop: CASSDSQGYYNSPLHF. CDR3 nucleotide sequence: TGTGCCAGCAGTGATTCTCAGGGGTACTATAATTCACCCCTCCACTTT. The chain has TRBV2 and TRBJ1-6; TRBD1 is a possible D gene (6 bases). V lost 3 bases and J 3 bases, leaving 12 bases between the germline ends. CDR1 and CDR2 (germline): SNHLY, FYNNEI. The length of the CDR3 is 16 residues. The full variable domain, completed using reference TRBV2 and TRBJ1-6, is EPEVTQTPSHQVTQMGQEVILRCVPISNHLYFYWYRQILGQKVEFLVSFYNNEISEKSEIFDDQFSVERPDGSNFTLKIRSTKLEDSAMYFCASSDSQGYYNSPLHFGNGTRLTVT.

CDR3 sequence reads: CASSFPGNVLTF. The CDR3 bases are TGTGCCAGCAGCTTTCCCGGGAACGTCCTGACTTTC. The chain is built from TRBV5-4 and TRBJ2-6; D remains unclear. This CDR3 is 12 amino acids long. The V gene lost 2 bases and the J gene lost 10 bases, with 7 bases spanning the gap. Germline V gives CDR1 SGHNT, CDR2 YYREEE (reference sequence).

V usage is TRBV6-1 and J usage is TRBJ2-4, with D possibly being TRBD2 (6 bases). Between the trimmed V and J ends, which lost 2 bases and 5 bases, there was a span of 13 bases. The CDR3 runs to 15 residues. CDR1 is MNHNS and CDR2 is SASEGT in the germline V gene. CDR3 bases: TGTGCCAGCAGTGAAAACCCGGGGGTGCAAAACATTCAGTACTTC. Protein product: CASSENPGVQNIQYF.

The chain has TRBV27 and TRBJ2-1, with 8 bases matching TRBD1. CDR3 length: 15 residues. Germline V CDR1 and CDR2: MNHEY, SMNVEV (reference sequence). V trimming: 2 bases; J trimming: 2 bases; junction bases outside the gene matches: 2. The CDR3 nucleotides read TGTGCCAGCAGTTTAGCCAGGGGGCCCTACAATGAGCAGTTCTTC. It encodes CASSLARGPYNEQFF.

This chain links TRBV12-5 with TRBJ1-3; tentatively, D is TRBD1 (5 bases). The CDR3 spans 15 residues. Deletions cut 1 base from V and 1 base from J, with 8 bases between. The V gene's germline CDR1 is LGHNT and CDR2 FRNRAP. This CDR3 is CASGLGQSSGNTIYF. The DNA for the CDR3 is TGTGCTAGTGGTTTGGGACAGTCATCTGGAAACACCATATATTTT.

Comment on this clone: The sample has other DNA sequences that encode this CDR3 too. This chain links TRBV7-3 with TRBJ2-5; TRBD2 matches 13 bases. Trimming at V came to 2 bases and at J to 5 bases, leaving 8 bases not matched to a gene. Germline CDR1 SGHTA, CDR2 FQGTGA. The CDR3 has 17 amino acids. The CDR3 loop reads CASSLGTSGGAGETQYF. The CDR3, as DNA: TGTGCCAGCAGCTTAGGAACTAGCGGGGGGGCGGGTGAGACCCAGTACTTC. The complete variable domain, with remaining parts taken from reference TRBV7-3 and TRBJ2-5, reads GAGVSQTPSNKVTEKGKYVELRCDPISGHTALYWYRQSLGQGPEFLIYFQGTGAADDSGLPNDRFFAVRPEGSVSTLKIQRTERGDSAVYLCASSLGTSGGAGETQYFGPGTRLLVL.

In DNA, the CDR3 is TGCGCCAGCAGGGGATGGGGGACAGGGGATTCAGAGACCCAGTACTTC. Its protein is CASRGWGTGDSETQYF. V is TRBV10-2 and J is TRBJ2-5, with 10 positions matching TRBD1. The CDR3 is 16 residues long. CDR1 is WSHSY and CDR2 is SAAADI in the germline V gene. The ends lost 6 bases at V and 4 bases at J; junction bases unmatched: 11.

CDR3 amino acids: CASTPPPGSGNTIYF. CDR3 nucleotide sequence: TGTGCCAGCACACCCCCCCCCGGCTCTGGAAACACCATATATTTT. This chain joins TRBV13 and TRBJ1-3; D is unresolved. V lost 7 bases and J 0 bases, leaving 13 bases between the germline ends. The CDR3 is 15 amino acids. Germline V lookup: CDR1 PRHDT, CDR2 FYEKMQ (reference sequence).

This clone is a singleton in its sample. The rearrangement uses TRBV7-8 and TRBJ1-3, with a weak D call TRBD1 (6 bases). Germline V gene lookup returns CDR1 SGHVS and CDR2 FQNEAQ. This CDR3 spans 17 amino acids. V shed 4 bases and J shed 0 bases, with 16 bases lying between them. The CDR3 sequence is CASSSQTGLHSGNTIYF. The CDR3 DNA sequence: TGTGCCAGCAGCTCCCAGACAGGTCTCCACTCTGGAAACACCATATATTTT.

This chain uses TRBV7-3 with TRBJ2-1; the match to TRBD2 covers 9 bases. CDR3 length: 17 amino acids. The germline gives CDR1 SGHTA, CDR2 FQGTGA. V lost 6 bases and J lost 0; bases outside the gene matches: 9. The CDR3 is CASSYPSGESSYNEQFF. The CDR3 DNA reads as TGTGCCAGCAGTTATCCTAGCGGGGAAAGCTCCTACAATGAGCAGTTCTTC.

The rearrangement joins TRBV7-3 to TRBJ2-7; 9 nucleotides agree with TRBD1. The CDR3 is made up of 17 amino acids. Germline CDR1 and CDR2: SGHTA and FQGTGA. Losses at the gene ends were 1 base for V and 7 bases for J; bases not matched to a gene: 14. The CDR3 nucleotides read TGTGCCAGCAGCTTAATAGCGTCGGACAGGGGTTTCGGAGAGCAGTACTTC. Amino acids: CASSLIASDRGFGEQYF.

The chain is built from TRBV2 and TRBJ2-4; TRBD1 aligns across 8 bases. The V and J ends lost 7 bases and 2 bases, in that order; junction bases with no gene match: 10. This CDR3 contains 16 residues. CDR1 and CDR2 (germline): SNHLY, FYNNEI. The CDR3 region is CASTRTRGLTKNIQYF. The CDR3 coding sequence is TGTGCCAGCACCCGAACCAGGGGGCTAACCAAAAACATTCAGTACTTC. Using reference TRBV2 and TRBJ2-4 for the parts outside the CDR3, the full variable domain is EPEVTQTPSHQVTQMGQEVILRCVPISNHLYFYWYRQILGQKVEFLVSFYNNEISEKSEIFDDQFSVERPDGSNFTLKIRSTKLEDSAMYFCASTRTRGLTKNIQYFGAGTRLSVL.